This entry lists 11 T cell receptor beta chains sequenced from one sample in a study of vaccination and CD4 T cells after COVID-19. Scientists ran DNA taken from cultured CD4+ T cells through the Oncomine TCR Beta short-read assay for sequencing. TCRdb passed the PCR reads through MiXCR, listing each CDR3 protein once. The data contain around 23,000 distinct CDR3 sequences, around two fifths of them singletons. This sample's time point: late sampling 161 to 241 days after vaccination in three convalescent patients. The treatment was: approximately 11-day PBMC culture with coronavirus spike peptide pools or control peptides (ViraFEST assay). Their antigens are not known. The source material was CD4+ T cells from blood, cultured in vitro, sampled about 7 months after SARS-CoV-2 vaccination. The receptors originated from a human donor who had recovered from COVID-19.

The chain carries TRBV7-2 and TRBJ2-5; D perhaps matches TRBD2 (5 bases). Looked up from germline, CDR1 is SGHTA and CDR2 is FQGNSA. Trimming cost V 1 base and J 1 base, with 10 bases left between them. CDR3 size: 15 residues. In nucleotides, the CDR3 is TGTGCCAGCAGCTTAGGAGGGATCACCCAAGAGACCCAGTACTTC. This sequence encodes CASSLGGITQETQYF.

V usage is TRBV2 and J usage is TRBJ2-1; D call uncertain. The CDR3 is made up of 14 amino acids. The V end lost 4 bases, the J end lost 2 bases, and 9 bases lay between the germline ends. Looked up from germline, CDR1 is SNHLY and CDR2 is FYNNEI. The CDR3 nucleotides are TGTGCCAGCAGTGTAGTGTTAACCTACAATGAGCAGTTCTTC. Protein product: CASSVVLTYNEQFF. Full variable domain (remainder filled in from reference TRBV2 and TRBJ2-1): EPEVTQTPSHQVTQMGQEVILRCVPISNHLYFYWYRQILGQKVEFLVSFYNNEISEKSEIFDDQFSVERPDGSNFTLKIRSTKLEDSAMYFCASSVVLTYNEQFFGPGTRLTVL.

This clonotype was detected only a few times. V gene TRBV7-9 combines with J gene TRBJ2-7; TRBD1 matches at 10 bases. J was trimmed by 13 bases and V by 5 bases; bases with no gene match: 14. In germline, CDR1 is SEHNR, CDR2 FQNEAQ (reference sequence). The CDR3 totals 14 residues. CDR3 in amino acids: CASSGAGTGDPKYF. The CDR3 nucleotides read TGTGCCAGCAGCGGGGCCGGGACAGGGGACCCGAAATACTTC. The full variable domain, completed using reference TRBV7-9 and TRBJ2-7, is DTGVSQNPRHKITKRGQNVTFRCDPISEHNRLYWYRQTLGQGPEFLTYFQNEAQLEKSRLLSDRFSAERPKGSFSTLEIQRTEQGDSAMYLCASSGAGTGDPKYFGPGTRLTVT.

This clonotype was found a few times. The chain recombines TRBV28 with TRBJ2-5; possibly TRBD1 for D (5 bases). With 2 bases removed from V and 5 bases from J, the gap between germline ends came to 15 bases. Germline CDR1 reads MDHEN; CDR2 reads SYDVKM. The CDR3 runs 15 residues. The CDR3 sequence is CASSLRGNLLETQYF. The CDR3 DNA reads TGTGCCAGCAGTTTAAGGGGCAACCTCTTGGAGACCCAGTACTTC.

V gene TRBV2 combines with J gene TRBJ1-1, with 8 bases lining up with TRBD1. This CDR3 comprises 14 residues. From germline, CDR1 is SNHLY and CDR2 FYNNEI. Trimming cost V 6 bases and J 5 bases; bases outside gene matches: 8. As DNA, the CDR3 is TGTGCCAGCAGATCGGACAGGGAGGGGACTGAAGCTTTCTTT. Amino acids: CASRSDREGTEAFF.

J is TRBJ2-1 and V is TRBV7-2; TRBD2 matches at 12 bases. V lost 5 bases and J lost 8; bases outside the gene matches: 10. The CDR3 runs 16 residues. Per germline, CDR1 SGHTA and CDR2 FQGNSA. The CDR3, as DNA: TGTGCCAGCAGCCGTAATGGACTAGCGGGGCCTCATGAGCAGTTCTTC. Translated, it gives CASSRNGLAGPHEQFF.

This clonotype was detected only once. The V gene is TRBV28, the J gene TRBJ1-1, with D unresolved. CDR1 and CDR2 (germline): MDHEN, SYDVKM. V lost 6 bases and J lost 4, with 9 bases in between. The length of the CDR3 is 12 residues. In nucleotides, the CDR3 is TGTGCCAGCAGCCAGACTTTCACTGAAGCTTTCTTT. Its translation: CASSQTFTEAFF.

This clonotype has just a few counts. The J gene is TRBJ1-6, the V gene TRBV7-2; the D gene is possibly TRBD1 (6 bases). The CDR3 covers 16 residues. CDR1 SGHTA and CDR2 FQGNSA come from the germline V gene. Trimming pared 2 bases from V and 5 bases from J, leaving 13 bases between. The CDR3 spells CASSLQGSGNNSPLHF. The CDR3 nucleotides are TGTGCCAGCAGCTTACAGGGGTCGGGGAATAATTCACCCCTCCACTTT.

V usage is TRBV19 and J usage is TRBJ2-3, with 13 bases that match TRBD2. V lost 3 bases, J lost 7 bases, and 10 bases stayed unmatched. This CDR3 region has 17 residues. Germline CDR1 and CDR2: LNHDA and SQIVND (reference sequence). The CDR3 region is CASSIASLLAGGHTQYF. The CDR3 nucleotides are TGTGCCAGTAGTATCGCCAGTCTACTAGCGGGAGGGCATACGCAGTATTTT.

The table lists this clonotype with a few counts. The chain combines TRBV20-1 with TRBJ2-7; 9 nucleotides agree with TRBD1. The CDR3 spans 15 residues. The junction had 9 bases not matched to a gene; V was cut back by 6 bases and J by 0 bases. From germline, CDR1 is DFQATT and CDR2 SNEGSKA (reference sequence). The CDR3 loop is CSAQGGQGSSYEQYF. In DNA, the CDR3 is TGCAGTGCCCAAGGCGGACAGGGGAGCTCCTACGAGCAGTACTTC.

This clonotype was counted a few times. V is TRBV7-3 and J is TRBJ2-1; D may be TRBD2 (5 bases). The V and J ends lost 0 bases and 8 bases respectively, with 8 bases between them. The CDR3 length is 13 residues. The germline V gene encodes CDR1 SGHTA and CDR2 FQGTGA. CDR3 region: CASSLTYGDEQFF. The DNA for the CDR3 is TGTGCCAGCAGCTTAACGTACGGGGATGAGCAGTTCTTC.